Shown below are 3 T cell receptor beta chains from a single sample sequenced in a study of cytomegalovirus exposure and HLA in healthy donors (dated by TCRdb to 2017 to 2019). Receptor amplification or capture employed the immunoSEQ multiplex PCR assay. For the multiplex PCR, a mixture combining 60 forward primers for TCR Vbeta segments and 13 reverse primers for TCR Jbeta segments was used. TCRdb carries this immuneACCESS record with in-frame sequences only. Its versions omit some clonotypes, under half of them owing to an unresolved V gene in the studies checked, with the rest unexplained. The sample includes around 190,000 clones, with about 80% observed a single time. The top ten clonotypes cover around 0.52% of the sample. Source material: PBMCs. Receptor source: a woman between 45 and 60 years old in good health and CMV-seronegative.

J is TRBJ2-7 and V is TRBV5-4; 11 bases match TRBD2. This CDR3 spans 17 amino acids. Looked up from germline, CDR1 is SGHNT and CDR2 is YYREEE (reference sequence). With V trimmed by 0 bases and J by 0 bases, 5 bases remained unmatched. In DNA form, the CDR3 reads TGTGCCAGCAGCTTGGCCCTAGCGGGGGGTTTCTCCTACGAGCAGTACTTC. Amino acids: CASSLALAGGFSYEQYF.

The chain links TRBV27 to TRBJ2-1; TRBD1 matches at 10 bases. V shed 5 bases, J shed 8 bases, and the junction held 15 bases outside the gene matches. The length of the CDR3 is 17 residues. Per germline, CDR1 MNHEY and CDR2 SMNVEV (reference sequence). The CDR3: CASSPYARTGGIDEQFF. CDR3 DNA sequence: TGTGCCAGCAGTCCTTACGCCAGGACAGGGGGAATCGATGAGCAGTTCTTC.

The chain carries TRBV10-3 and TRBJ1-1; TRBD1 is a possible D gene (5 bases). Trimming pared 5 bases from V and 1 base from J, leaving 8 bases between. CDR1 is ENHRY, CDR2 SYGVKD, per germline. This CDR3 comprises 13 residues. The CDR3 sequence is CAISIDRNTEAFF. The CDR3 DNA is TGTGCCATCAGTATTGACAGGAACACTGAAGCTTTCTTT.